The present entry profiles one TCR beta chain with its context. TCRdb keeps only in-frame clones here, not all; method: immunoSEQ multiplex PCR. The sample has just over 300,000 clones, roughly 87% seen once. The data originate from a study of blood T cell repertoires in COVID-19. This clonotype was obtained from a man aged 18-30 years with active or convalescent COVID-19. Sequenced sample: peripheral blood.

CDR3 nucleotides: TGTGCCAGCAGTTGGACAGCGAATTATGGCTACACCTTC. This codes for CASSWTANYGYTF. V gene TRBV6-5 combines with J gene TRBJ1-2; TRBD1 might be the D (6 bases). Germline V gene lookup returns CDR1 MNHEY and CDR2 SVGAGI. The ends were cut back, 4 bases at V and 5 bases at J, with 11 bases in the middle. The CDR3 runs 13 residues.